These 27 T cell receptor beta chains share one sample of origin, sequenced in a study of metastatic and nonmetastatic thyroid tumors. Among the patients, none had received any treatment before thyroid surgery. TCRdb used MiXCR to call clones anew from the PCR reads. The table records around 30,000 clones, around 17% of them present only once. Material: blood. The receptors were sampled from a female donor with papillary thyroid cancer or a benign thyroid nodule (not recorded which). Some clones in this sample may be carry-over from other donors' samples.

This clone was seen many times. This rearrangement joins TRBV6-1 to TRBJ2-7; a weak D match, TRBD2 (5 bases). V was cut by 6 bases and J by 0 bases, with 15 bases left in between. The germline V gene has CDR1 MNHNS and CDR2 SASEGT. This CDR3 comprises 15 residues. CDR3 region: CASSRGQRSSYEQYF. The DNA of the CDR3 is TGTGCCAGCAGCCGCGGGCAGCGGAGCTCCTACGAGCAGTACTTC.

This clone has at least ten counts. The CDR3 protein is CASSLAPGHTGELFF. In nucleotides, the CDR3 is TGTGCCAGCAGCTTAGCGCCGGGACACACCGGGGAGCTGTTTTTT. This chain connects TRBV7-6 to TRBJ2-2, with D perhaps TRBD1 or TRBD2 (5 bases each). Looked up from germline, CDR1 is SGHVS and CDR2 is FNYEAQ. Trimming left V 0 bases short and J 3 bases short, with 8 bases between. CDR3 length equals 15 residues.

This clone was found many times. This chain joins TRBV6-1 and TRBJ2-1, with 8 bases identical to TRBD2. Germline-derived CDR1 and CDR2 are MNHNS and SASEGT. V was clipped by 4 bases and J by 4 bases; unmatched bases: 9. This CDR3 is 16 amino acids long. DNA for the CDR3: TGTGCCAGCAGTGTCCGGGGAGCGGGAGCATACAATGAGCAGTTCTTC. Translated: CASSVRGAGAYNEQFF.

This clone was seen only a few times. The J gene is TRBJ2-5, the V gene TRBV7-9, with D tentatively TRBD2 (6 bases). CDR1 is SEHNR and CDR2 is FQNEAQ in the germline V gene (reference sequence). V was clipped by 4 bases and J by 2 bases, with 11 bases between them. CDR3 length: 14 residues. The CDR3 reads CASSSVAAQETQYF. In DNA form, the CDR3 reads TGTGCCAGCAGCTCGGTAGCGGCACAAGAGACCCAGTACTTC. The full variable domain, rest sourced from reference TRBV7-9 and TRBJ2-5, is DTGVSQNPRHKITKRGQNVTFRCDPISEHNRLYWYRQTLGQGPEFLTYFQNEAQLEKSRLLSDRFSAERPKGSFSTLEIQRTEQGDSAMYLCASSSVAAQETQYFGPGTRLLVL.

This clone turned up a few times. This chain joins TRBV28 and TRBJ2-5; D might be TRBD2 (6 bases). V shed 6 bases and J shed 1 base, with 15 bases lying between them. From germline, CDR1 is MDHEN and CDR2 SYDVKM. The CDR3 spans 15 residues. The CDR3 DNA reads as TGTGCCAGCAGACGGATGGGCGGGACCCAAGAGACCCAGTACTTC. Protein sequence: CASRRMGGTQETQYF.

This clone has at least ten counts. The chain couples TRBV7-3 to TRBJ2-1; 8 bases match TRBD2. J lost 6 bases, V lost 5 bases, and 6 bases had no gene match. This CDR3 contains 14 residues. Germline lookup yields CDR1 SGHTA and CDR2 FQGTGA. For the CDR3, the DNA is TGTGCCAGCAGCCCCCCCGGGACTAGCAATGAGCAGTTCTTC. It yields the protein CASSPPGTSNEQFF.

This clone was picked up many times. The V gene is TRBV12-3 or TRBV12-4, the J gene TRBJ2-1; TRBD2 agrees at 12 bases. V lost 3 bases to trimming and J lost 4 bases; unmatched junction nucleotides: 1. The CDR3 length is 15 residues. Here the CDR3 DNA reads TGTGCCAGCAGTTTTGGACTAGCGGGGTACAATGAGCAGTTCTTC. Translated: CASSFGLAGYNEQFF.

This clone has ten or more counts. V gene TRBV28 combines with J gene TRBJ2-3; the D gene is possibly TRBD2 (6 bases). There are 15 residues in the CDR3. Germline CDR1 is MDHEN and CDR2 is SYDVKM. V shed 3 bases and J shed 1 base, with 11 bases lying between them. The CDR3 region has the DNA TGTGCCAGCAGTTTCGGGAGTCGTGGCACAGATACGCAGTATTTT. It specifies CASSFGSRGTDTQYF.

This clone has at least ten counts. The chain uses TRBV19 and TRBJ1-2; D perhaps matches TRBD1 (5 bases). Germline assignment: CDR1 LNHDA and CDR2 SQIVND (reference sequence). Between the trimmed V and J ends, which lost 3 bases and 3 bases, there was a span of 14 bases. The CDR3 spans 15 residues. The CDR3 DNA reads TGTGCCAGTAGTATCCCCGACAGAGGGTACTATGGCTACACCTTC. Its translation: CASSIPDRGYYGYTF.

This clone is deemed medium-sized. The rearrangement uses TRBV20-1 and TRBJ1-1; TRBD1 aligns across 8 bases. Germline-derived CDR1 and CDR2 are DFQATT and SNEGSKA (reference sequence). This CDR3 contains 16 residues. The trim removed 1 base at V and 0 bases at J, leaving 7 bases unmatched. CDR3 sequence (DNA): TGCAGTGCTAGAGGCACAGGGGGAAGGATGAACACTGAAGCTTTCTTT. Amino acids: CSARGTGGRMNTEAFF.

This clone appeared many times. The chain links TRBV15 to TRBJ2-5; tentative D call: TRBD2 (6 bases). The CDR3 spans 16 residues. Trimming stripped 0 bases from V and 4 bases from J, with 15 bases between. Germline CDR1 reads LNHNV; CDR2 reads YYDKDF (reference sequence). CDR3 in amino acids: CATSRDFGGWGETQYF. As DNA, the CDR3 is TGTGCCACCAGCAGAGATTTTGGGGGGTGGGGAGAGACCCAGTACTTC.

This clone appeared many times. The chain couples TRBV6-1 to TRBJ2-7, with 7 nucleotides matching TRBD2. The CDR3 totals 16 residues. Germline loops: CDR1 MNHNS, CDR2 SASEGT. Losses at the gene ends were 6 bases for V and 2 bases for J; bases not matched to a gene: 13. The chain's CDR3 is CASSPSWSGATYEQYF. CDR3 nucleotide sequence: TGTGCCAGCAGCCCCTCATGGAGCGGGGCCACCTACGAGCAGTACTTC.

This clone was recorded many times. The CDR3 region has the DNA TGTGCCAGCAGCTTATTTATCAGGCATGAGCAGTTCTTC. This translates into CASSLFIRHEQFF. V usage is TRBV7-2 and J usage is TRBJ2-1; D call uncertain. The germline CDR1 and CDR2 sequences are SGHTA and FQGNSA. V was clipped by 2 bases and J by 8 bases, with 10 bases between them. The length of the CDR3 is 13 residues.

This clone showed up many times. This chain joins TRBV20-1 and TRBJ1-4; D is unresolved. The CDR3 has 11 residues. Germline V gene sequence: CDR1 DFQATT, CDR2 SNEGSKA (reference sequence). Trimming took 3 bases from V and 8 from J, leaving 7 bases between them. The CDR3 is CSASRGEKLFF. In DNA, the CDR3 is TGCAGTGCTAGCCGGGGAGAAAAACTGTTTTTT.

This clone was found a few times. The CDR3 is CASLKGISYEQYF. CDR3 DNA sequence: TGTGCCAGCCTTAAGGGCATTTCCTACGAGCAGTACTTC. The gene calls are TRBV28 and TRBJ2-7; D unresolved. The V and J ends lost 8 bases and 1 base respectively, with 12 bases between them. This CDR3 is 13 amino acids long. Germline CDR1 reads MDHEN; CDR2 reads SYDVKM.

In this sample, this clone turned up many times. The rearrangement joins TRBV11-2 to TRBJ2-5; D unclear. The germline CDR1 and CDR2 sequences are SGHAT and FQNNGV. The CDR3 covers 14 residues. V lost 0 bases to trimming and J lost 5 bases, with 10 bases between them. The CDR3 is CASSLEAPRETQYF. The CDR3 DNA reads as TGTGCCAGCAGCTTAGAGGCGCCCCGGGAGACCCAGTACTTC.

This clone was detected many times. This chain uses TRBV20-1 with TRBJ1-2; weak D call: TRBD1 (5 bases). CDR1 and CDR2 (germline): DFQATT, SNEGSKA (reference sequence). There are 11 residues in the CDR3. Trimming cost V 6 bases and J 8 bases, with 13 bases left between them. The CDR3 coding sequence is TGCAGTGCCAGGGCCGCACAAGGCTACACCTTC. Its translation: CSARAAQGYTF.

With regard to this clone: An end of the junction does not agree with germline; a read error may underlie this. The chain has TRBV3-1 and TRBJ2-7; 10 bases match TRBD2. The germline gives CDR1 LGHDT, CDR2 YNNKEL (reference sequence). This CDR3 is built from 16 residues. The CDR3 loop is CASSRQGTSVPYDQYF. Written as DNA, the CDR3 is TGTGCCAGCAGCAGACAAGGGACTAGCGTACCCTACGATCAGTACTTC.

The V call is TRBV9, the J call TRBJ2-1; possibly TRBD2 for D (5 bases). Per the germline V gene, CDR1 is SGDLS and CDR2 is YYNGEE. V dropped 7 bases and J dropped 5 bases, with 13 bases sitting between them. The CDR3 runs 13 residues. In DNA form, the CDR3 reads TGTGCCAGCCCTAACCCCGGGGACAATGAGCAGTTCTTC. Its protein is CASPNPGDNEQFF.

In its sample, this clone was seen many times. The chain combines TRBV20-1 with TRBJ2-7, with D possibly matching TRBD1 (6 bases). The V and J ends lost 5 bases and 4 bases respectively, with 21 bases between them. Germline CDR1 DFQATT, CDR2 SNEGSKA (reference sequence). This CDR3 is 15 amino acids long. In DNA form, the CDR3 reads TGCAGTGCTGGGACAAGCGACTGGGGCCCTTACGAGCAGTACTTC. It encodes CSAGTSDWGPYEQYF.

This clone was seen ten or more times. J is TRBJ2-7 and V is TRBV20-1; 11 bases are shared with TRBD1. The CDR3 has 15 amino acids. The trim removed 6 bases at V and 6 bases at J, leaving 13 bases unmatched. CDR1 is DFQATT, CDR2 SNEGSKA, per germline (reference sequence). The CDR3 loop reads CSAAPGTGGKIEQYF. The CDR3 coding sequence is TGCAGTGCCGCCCCGGGGACAGGGGGGAAAATCGAGCAGTACTTC.

The table lists this clone with many counts. This chain connects TRBV6-6 to TRBJ2-3, with 13 bases that match TRBD2. With 7 bases clipped from V and 1 base from J, the junction kept 11 bases outside the gene matches. This CDR3 has 18 amino acids. Looked up from germline, CDR1 is MNHNY and CDR2 is SVGAGI (reference sequence). CDR3 nucleotides: TGTGCCAGCAAACTACTAGCGGGAGGGCCGGGAGGCACAGATACGCAGTATTTT. Translation gives CASKLLAGGPGGTDTQYF.

There are many counts of this clone. The CDR3 DNA sequence: TGTGCCAGCAGCACACAGTGGACAGATACGCAGTATTTT. It encodes CASSTQWTDTQYF. The chain employs TRBV7-2 and TRBJ2-3; unclear D gene. Trimming removed 5 bases from V and 3 bases from J, with 9 bases in between. Germline values: CDR1 SGHTA, CDR2 FQGNSA. CDR3 size: 13 residues. Filled out from reference TRBV7-2 and TRBJ2-3, the complete variable domain reads GAGVSQSPSNKVTEKGKDVELRCDPISGHTALYWYRQSLGQGLEFLIYFQGNSAPDKSGLPSDRFSAERTGGSVSTLTIQRTQQEDSAVYLCASSTQWTDTQYFGPGTRLTVL.

This clone showed up many times. This same CDR3 is encoded by further DNA sequences in the sample. J is TRBJ2-2 and V is TRBV19; 7 nucleotides align to TRBD2. This CDR3 has 14 residues. Germline values: CDR1 LNHDA, CDR2 SQIVND (reference sequence). The trim removed 5 bases at V and 6 bases at J, leaving 6 bases unmatched. The CDR3 DNA follows: TGTGCCAGTAGTCCCACGGGGGGTTCCGGGGAGCTGTTTTTT. It encodes CASSPTGGSGELFF.

This clone was picked up many times. Other DNA sequences in this specimen translate into the identical CDR3. CDR3: CASRLAGDNEQFF. CDR3 nucleotide sequence: TGTGCCAGCCGGCTAGCGGGAGACAATGAGCAGTTCTTC. The chain joins TRBV28 to TRBJ2-1, with 10 bases that match TRBD2. Per germline, CDR1 MDHEN and CDR2 SYDVKM. The junction had 3 bases not matched to a gene; V was cut back by 8 bases and J by 5 bases. The CDR3 loop spans 13 amino acids. Using reference TRBV28 and TRBJ2-1 for the parts outside the CDR3, the full variable domain is DVKVTQSSRYLVKRTGEKVFLECVQDMDHENMFWYRQDPGLGLRLIYFSYDVKMKEKGDIPEGYSVSREKKERFSLILESASTNQTSMYLCASRLAGDNEQFFGPGTRLTVL.

There are many counts of this clone. V is TRBV6-1 and J is TRBJ2-1; weak D call: TRBD1 (6 bases). CDR1 MNHNS and CDR2 SASEGT come from the germline V gene. The CDR3 has 15 amino acids. Trimming stripped 6 bases from V and 4 bases from J, with 16 bases between. CDR3 nucleotides: TGTGCCAGCAGAGGGACACCCATCCTATACAATGAGCAGTTCTTC. It specifies CASRGTPILYNEQFF.

This clone was observed many times. The V and J genes are TRBV3-1 and TRBJ2-1; D is unclear. Germline assignment: CDR1 LGHDT and CDR2 YNNKEL (reference sequence). The V end lost 0 bases, the J end lost 12 bases, and 12 bases lay between the germline ends. The CDR3 length is 13 residues. DNA for the CDR3: TGTGCCAGCAGCCAAGATCGGAGACTTCGGCAGTTCTTC. Protein: CASSQDRRLRQFF.